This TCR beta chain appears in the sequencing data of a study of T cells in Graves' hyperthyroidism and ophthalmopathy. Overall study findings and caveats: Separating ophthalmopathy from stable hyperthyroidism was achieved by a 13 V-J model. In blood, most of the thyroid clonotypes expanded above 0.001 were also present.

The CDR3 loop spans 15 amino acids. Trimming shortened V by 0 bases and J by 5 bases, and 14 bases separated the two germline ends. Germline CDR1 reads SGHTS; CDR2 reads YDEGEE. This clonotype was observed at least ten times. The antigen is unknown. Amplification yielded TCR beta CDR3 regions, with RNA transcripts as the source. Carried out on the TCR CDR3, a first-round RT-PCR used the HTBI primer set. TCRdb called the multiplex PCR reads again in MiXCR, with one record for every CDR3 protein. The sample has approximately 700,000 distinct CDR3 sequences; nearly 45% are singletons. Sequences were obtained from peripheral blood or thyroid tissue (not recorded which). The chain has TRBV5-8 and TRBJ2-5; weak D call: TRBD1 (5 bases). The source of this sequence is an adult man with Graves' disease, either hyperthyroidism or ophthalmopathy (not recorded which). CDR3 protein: CASSLDGQGWETQYF. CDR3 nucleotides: TGTGCCAGCAGCTTGGATGGGCAGGGTTGGGAGACCCAGTACTTC.